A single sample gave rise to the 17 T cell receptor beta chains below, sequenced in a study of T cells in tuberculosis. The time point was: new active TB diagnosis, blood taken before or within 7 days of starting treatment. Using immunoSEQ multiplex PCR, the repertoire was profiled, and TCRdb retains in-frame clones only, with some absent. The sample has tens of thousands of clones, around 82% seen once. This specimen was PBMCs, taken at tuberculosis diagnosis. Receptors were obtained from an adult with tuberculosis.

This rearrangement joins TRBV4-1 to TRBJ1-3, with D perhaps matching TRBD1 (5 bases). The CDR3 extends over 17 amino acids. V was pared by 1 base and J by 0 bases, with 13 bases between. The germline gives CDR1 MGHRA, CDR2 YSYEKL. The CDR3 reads CASSQGSTATSGNTIYF. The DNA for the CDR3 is TGCGCCAGCAGCCAAGGGTCGACAGCTACCTCTGGAAACACCATATATTTT.

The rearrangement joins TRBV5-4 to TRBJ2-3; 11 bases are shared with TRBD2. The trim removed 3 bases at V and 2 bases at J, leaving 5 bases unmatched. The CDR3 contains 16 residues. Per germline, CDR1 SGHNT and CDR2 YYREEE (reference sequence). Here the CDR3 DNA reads TGTGCCAGCAGCTCCGGGACTAGCGGAACCACAGATACGCAGTATTTT. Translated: CASSSGTSGTTDTQYF. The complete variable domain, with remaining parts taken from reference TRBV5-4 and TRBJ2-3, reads ETGVTQSPTHLIKTRGQQVTLRCSSQSGHNTVSWYQQALGQGPQFIFQYYREEENGRGNFPPRFSGLQFPNYSSELNVNALELDDSALYLCASSSGTSGTTDTQYFGPGTRLTVL.

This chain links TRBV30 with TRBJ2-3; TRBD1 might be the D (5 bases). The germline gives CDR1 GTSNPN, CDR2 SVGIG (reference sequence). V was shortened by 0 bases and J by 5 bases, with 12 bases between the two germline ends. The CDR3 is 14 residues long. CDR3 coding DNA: TGTGCCTGGAGTGTGTTGGTGGGGCTAGATACGCAGTATTTT. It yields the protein CAWSVLVGLDTQYF.

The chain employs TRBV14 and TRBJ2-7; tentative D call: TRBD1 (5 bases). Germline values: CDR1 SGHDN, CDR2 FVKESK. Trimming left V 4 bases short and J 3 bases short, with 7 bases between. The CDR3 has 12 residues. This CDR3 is CASSPQGYEQYF. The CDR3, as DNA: TGTGCCAGCAGCCCCCAGGGCTACGAGCAGTACTTC.

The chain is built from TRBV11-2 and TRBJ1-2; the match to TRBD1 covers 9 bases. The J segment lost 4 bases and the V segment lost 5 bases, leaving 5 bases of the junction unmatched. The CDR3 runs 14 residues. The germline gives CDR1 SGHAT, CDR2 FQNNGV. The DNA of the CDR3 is TGTGCCAGCAGCCCCCGACAGGGGGTCTATGGCTACACCTTC. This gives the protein CASSPRQGVYGYTF.

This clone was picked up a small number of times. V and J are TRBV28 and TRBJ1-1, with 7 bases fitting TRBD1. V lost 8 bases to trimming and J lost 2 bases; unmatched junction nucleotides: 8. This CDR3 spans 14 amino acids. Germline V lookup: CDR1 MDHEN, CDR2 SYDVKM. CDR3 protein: CASGTGQTNTEAFF. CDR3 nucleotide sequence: TGTGCCAGCGGAACGGGACAGACCAACACTGAAGCTTTCTTT.

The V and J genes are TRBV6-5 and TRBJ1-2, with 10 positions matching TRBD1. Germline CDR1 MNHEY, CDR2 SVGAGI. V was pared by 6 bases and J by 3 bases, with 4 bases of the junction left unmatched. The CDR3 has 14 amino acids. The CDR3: CASRMGQGYYGYTF. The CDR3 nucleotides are TGTGCCAGCAGAATGGGACAGGGGTACTATGGCTACACCTTC.

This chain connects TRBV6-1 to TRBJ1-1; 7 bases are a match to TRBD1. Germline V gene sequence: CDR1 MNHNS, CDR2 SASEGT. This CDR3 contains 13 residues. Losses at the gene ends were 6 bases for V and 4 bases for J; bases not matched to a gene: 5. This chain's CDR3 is CASRRQGGTEAFF. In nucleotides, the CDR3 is TGTGCCAGCAGACGACAGGGCGGCACTGAAGCTTTCTTT.

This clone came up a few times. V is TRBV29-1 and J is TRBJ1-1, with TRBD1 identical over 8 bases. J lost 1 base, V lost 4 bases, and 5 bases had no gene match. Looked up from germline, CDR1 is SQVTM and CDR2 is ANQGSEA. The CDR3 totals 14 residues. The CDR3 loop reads CSVATGAANTEAFF. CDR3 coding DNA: TGCAGCGTTGCGACAGGGGCTGCGAACACTGAAGCTTTCTTT.

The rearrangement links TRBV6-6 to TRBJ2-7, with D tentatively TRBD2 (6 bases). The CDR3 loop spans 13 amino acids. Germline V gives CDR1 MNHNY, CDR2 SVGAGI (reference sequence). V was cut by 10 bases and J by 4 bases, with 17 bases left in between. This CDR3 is CATIRDSRYEQYF. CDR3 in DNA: TGTGCCACCATTCGGGACTCCCGGTACGAGCAGTACTTC.

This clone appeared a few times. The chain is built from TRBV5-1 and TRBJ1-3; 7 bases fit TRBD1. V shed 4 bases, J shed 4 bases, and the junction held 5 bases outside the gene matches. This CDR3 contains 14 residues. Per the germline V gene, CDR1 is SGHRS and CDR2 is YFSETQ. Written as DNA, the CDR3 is TGCGCCAGCAGCGGAGGGACAGTGGGAAACACCATATATTTT. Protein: CASSGGTVGNTIYF.

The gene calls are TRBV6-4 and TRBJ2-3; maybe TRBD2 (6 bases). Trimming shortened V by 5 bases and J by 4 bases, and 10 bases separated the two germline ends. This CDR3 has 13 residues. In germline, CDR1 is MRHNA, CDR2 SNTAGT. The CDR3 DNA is TGTGCCAGCAGTTTGGGACTCTCAGATACGCAGTATTTT. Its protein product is CASSLGLSDTQYF.

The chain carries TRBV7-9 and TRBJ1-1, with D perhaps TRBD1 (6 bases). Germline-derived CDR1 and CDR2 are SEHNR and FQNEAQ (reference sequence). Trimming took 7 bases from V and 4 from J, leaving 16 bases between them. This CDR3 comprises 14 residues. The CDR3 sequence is CASKREGDGTEAFF. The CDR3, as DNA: TGTGCCAGCAAGAGGGAGGGGGATGGCACTGAAGCTTTCTTT.

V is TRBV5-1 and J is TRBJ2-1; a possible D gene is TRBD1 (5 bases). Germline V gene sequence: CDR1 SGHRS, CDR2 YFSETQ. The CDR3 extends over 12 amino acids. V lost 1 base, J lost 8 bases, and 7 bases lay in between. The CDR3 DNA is TGCGCCAGCAGCTTGCAGGGTCATGAGCAGTTCTTC. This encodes CASSLQGHEQFF.

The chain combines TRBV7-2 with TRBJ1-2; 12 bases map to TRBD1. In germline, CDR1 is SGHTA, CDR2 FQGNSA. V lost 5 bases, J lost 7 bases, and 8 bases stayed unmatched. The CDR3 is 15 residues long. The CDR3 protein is CASSRWGQGAPGYTF. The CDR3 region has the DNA TGTGCCAGCAGCCGATGGGGACAGGGGGCACCTGGCTACACCTTC.

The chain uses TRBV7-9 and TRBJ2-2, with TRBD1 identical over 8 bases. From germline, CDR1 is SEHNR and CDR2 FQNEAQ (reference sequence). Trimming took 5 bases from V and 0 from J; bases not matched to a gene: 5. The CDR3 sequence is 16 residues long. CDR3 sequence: CASSRGTGTNTGELFF. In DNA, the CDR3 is TGTGCCAGCAGCAGGGGGACAGGAACGAACACCGGGGAGCTGTTTTTT.

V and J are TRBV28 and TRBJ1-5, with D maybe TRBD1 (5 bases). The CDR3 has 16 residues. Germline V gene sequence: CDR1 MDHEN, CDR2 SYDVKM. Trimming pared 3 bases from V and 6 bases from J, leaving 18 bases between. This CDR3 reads CASSFLARGGGQPQHF. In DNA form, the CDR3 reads TGTGCCAGCAGTTTCCTGGCGCGGGGGGGTGGTCAGCCCCAGCATTTT.